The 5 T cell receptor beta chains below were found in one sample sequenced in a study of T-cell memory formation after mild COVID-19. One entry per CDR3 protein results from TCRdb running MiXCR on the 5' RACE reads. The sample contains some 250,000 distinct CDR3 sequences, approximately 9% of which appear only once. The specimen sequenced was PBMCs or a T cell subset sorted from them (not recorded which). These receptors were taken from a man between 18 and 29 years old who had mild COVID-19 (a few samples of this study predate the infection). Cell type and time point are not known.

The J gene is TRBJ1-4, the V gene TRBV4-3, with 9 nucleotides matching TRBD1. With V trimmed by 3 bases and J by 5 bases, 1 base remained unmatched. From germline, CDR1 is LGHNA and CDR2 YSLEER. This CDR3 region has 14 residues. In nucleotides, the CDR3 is TGCGCCAGCAGCCAGGACAGGGGAAATGAAAAACTGTTTTTT. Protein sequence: CASSQDRGNEKLFF.

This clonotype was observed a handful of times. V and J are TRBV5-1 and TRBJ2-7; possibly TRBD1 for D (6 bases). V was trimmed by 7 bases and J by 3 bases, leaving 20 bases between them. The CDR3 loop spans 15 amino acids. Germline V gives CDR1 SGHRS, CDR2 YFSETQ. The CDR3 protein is CASRTMTGLDYEQYF. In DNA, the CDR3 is TGCGCCAGCCGTACTATGACAGGCTTAGACTACGAGCAGTACTTC.

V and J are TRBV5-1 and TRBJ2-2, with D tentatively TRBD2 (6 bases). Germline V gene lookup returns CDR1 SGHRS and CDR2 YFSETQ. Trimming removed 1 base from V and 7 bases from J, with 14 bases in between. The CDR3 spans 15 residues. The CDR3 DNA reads TGCGCCAGCAGCTTGTTCGGGAGTGGAAGCGGGGAGCTGTTTTTT. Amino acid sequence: CASSLFGSGSGELFF.

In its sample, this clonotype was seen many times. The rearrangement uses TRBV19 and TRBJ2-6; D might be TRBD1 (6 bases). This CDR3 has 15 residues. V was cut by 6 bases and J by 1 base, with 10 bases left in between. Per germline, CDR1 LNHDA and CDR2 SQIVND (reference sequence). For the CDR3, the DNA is TGTGCCAGTAGCAGCAGGGGTTCTGGGGCCAACGTCCTGACTTTC. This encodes CASSSRGSGANVLTF.

The CDR3 coding sequence is TGTGCCAGCAGTTACTCGATGGATACGCAGTATTTT. It translates to CASSYSMDTQYF. V usage is TRBV6-2 or TRBV6-3 and J usage is TRBJ2-3; unclear D gene. CDR3 length: 12 amino acids. Per the germline V gene, CDR1 is MNHEY and CDR2 is SVGEGT. The V and J ends lost 0 bases and 6 bases respectively, with 4 bases between them.